The T cell receptor beta chain under discussion was sequenced for a study of cytotoxic CD8 clonotypes in ibrutinib-treated CLL. The overall study: For this cohort, patients were some eleven relapsed/refractory and some 15 treatment-naive, while 17 were IGHV unmutated. Partial responses totalled roughly 24 and complete responses 2; after median roughly 71 months, approximately 15 remained remitted and roughly twelve progressed.

Some clones are missing from TCRdb's copy, which holds only in-frame ones; the method was immunoSEQ multiplex PCR. The table has tens of thousands of clones, approximately 62% seen once; the top ten hold around 15%. Germline V gene lookup returns CDR1 KGHSH and CDR2 LQKENI. Trimming stripped 3 bases from V and 3 bases from J, with 15 bases between. The CDR3 extends over 15 amino acids. The origin of this receptor is a human donor with chronic lymphocytic leukemia. The input for sequencing was PBMCs, taken after 12 months of ibrutinib treatment. The V gene is TRBV18, the J gene TRBJ2-7; possibly TRBD2 for D (6 bases). CDR3 DNA: TGTGCCAGCTCACCGGTCCGGGGAGGAAACTACGAGCAGTACTTC. Its translation: CASSPVRGGNYEQYF.